This TCR beta chain was found in a study of cytomegalovirus exposure and HLA in healthy donors. General study points: Differences between HLA loci emerged in a later analysis of TCR association rates, with DRB1 most and HLA-C fewest.

About this clone itself: As yet, its antigen is unknown.

V shed 7 bases and J shed 4 bases, with 6 bases lying between them. Germline V gene sequence: CDR1 SQVTM, CDR2 ANQGSEA. The CDR3 is 10 amino acids. PCR primers comprised 60 Vbeta and 13 Jbeta primers. The assay was immunoSEQ multiplex PCR, and TCRdb's table has in-frame clones only and misses some. The sample lists approximately 190,000 clones, roughly 80% occurring once. The source material was PBMCs. The chain recombines TRBV29-1 with TRBJ2-3; tentative D call: TRBD2 (6 bases). This sequence was found in a woman under 30 in good health and CMV-seronegative. CDR3 region: CSGGADTQYF. CDR3 nucleotide sequence: TGCAGCGGCGGGGCAGATACGCAGTATTTT.